These T cell receptor beta chains were read from a single sample in a study of T cell responses to AZD1222 COVID-19 vaccine. Repertoires were generated with immunoSEQ multiplex PCR, while TCRdb's copy carries only in-frame clones and drops some. Here the sample spans tens of thousands of clones, about 88% being singletons. Sequenced here: peripheral blood, sampled 28 days after the second AZD1222 dose. The receptors originated from an adult who received the AZD1222 COVID-19 vaccine. The CDR3 runs from the conserved cysteine through the conserved F or W. The D gene is left open where the match is weak.

>TRBJ1-3|NA|TRBV2
CASSRRQASSGNTIYF
>TRBJ1-1|TRBD1|TRBV6-5
CASRRDSRSEAFF
>TRBJ1-4|NA|TRBV7-8
CASSLGTVIEKLFF
>TRBJ2-3|TRBD2|TRBV28
CASSLDSGTSTDTQYF
>TRBJ1-1|NA|TRBV19
CASSAGGNTEAFF
>TRBJ1-2|TRBD1|TRBV10-3
CAITRDRDGYTF
>TRBJ2-1|NA|TRBV19
CASSSPRSAAGNEQFF
>TRBJ1-3|NA|TRBV6-2/TRBV6-3
CASSYSISGNTIYF
>TRBJ1-1|NA|TRBV7-6
CASSLSQDGQNTEAFF
>TRBJ2-1|NA|TRBV7-2
CASSPEDAYNEQFF
>TRBJ2-2|NA|TRBV5-1
CASSLRGDGTGELFF
>TRBJ2-7|NA|TRBV11-1
CASSPEPGTGEQYF
>TRBJ1-6|NA|TRBV11-2
CASSLEGGASPLHF
>TRBJ2-7|TRBD2|TRBV5-5
CASSFLAGETSLYEQYF
>TRBJ2-1|TRBD2|TRBV11-2
CASSLGGGDYNEQFF
>TRBJ2-2|NA|TRBV5-4
CASSLDGVGELFF
>TRBJ1-5|NA|TRBV3-1/TRBV3-2
CASSQRNGTRPQHF
>TRBJ2-2|NA|TRBV7-9
CASSSPVNTGELFF
>TRBJ1-1|NA|TRBV12-3/TRBV12-4
CASSKTANTEAFF
>TRBJ2-5|NA|TRBV11-2
CASSLEWSGEEETQYF
>TRBJ1-1|NA|TRBV18
CASSPQLGNTEAFF
>TRBJ1-2|TRBD1|TRBV28
CASSLGTGPYGYTF
>TRBJ1-4|NA|TRBV7-9
CASSLGDRNEKLFF
>TRBJ1-1|NA|TRBV6-4
CASSRTGNTEAFF
>TRBJ2-1|NA|TRBV4-2
CASSPGDPYNEQFF
>TRBJ1-5|NA|TRBV2
CASGTVNSNQPQHF
>TRBJ2-7|NA|TRBV4-2
CASSQAATGAYEQYF
>TRBJ2-3|NA|TRBV9
CASSLGSDTQYF
>TRBJ1-2|NA|TRBV3-1/TRBV3-2
CASSETGNGYTF